The 21 T cell receptor beta chains below were found in one sample sequenced in a study of cytomegalovirus exposure and HLA in healthy donors. The PCR used 60 Vbeta and 13 Jbeta primers. Repertoires were generated with immunoSEQ multiplex PCR, while TCRdb's copy carries only in-frame clones and drops some. The data show some 150,000 clones, 60% to 80% seen once. The specimen was PBMCs. These receptors came from a woman aged 40 to 50 in good health and CMV-seropositive.

The V call is TRBV7-7, the J call TRBJ2-3, with TRBD2 as a possible D gene (5 bases). The length of the CDR3 is 15 residues. Germline V gene data show CDR1 as SSHAT and CDR2 as FNYEAQ (reference sequence). The ends were cut back, 7 bases at V and 4 bases at J, with 18 bases in the middle. The CDR3 bases are TGTGCCAGCAACACTCCACTACTAGGCGCAGATACGCAGTATTTT. Its translation is CASNTPLLGADTQYF.

V and J are TRBV5-1 and TRBJ1-3; D call uncertain. Germline CDR1 is SGHRS and CDR2 is YFSETQ. The CDR3 consists of 15 residues. V shed 1 base and J shed 11 bases, with 19 bases lying between them. The CDR3 region is CASSLMGDAAEAIYF. CDR3 nucleotide sequence: TGCGCCAGCAGCTTGATGGGCGACGCCGCGGAGGCCATATATTTT.

The gene calls are TRBV2 and TRBJ2-3; 10 bases line up with TRBD2. Germline V gene data show CDR1 as SNHLY and CDR2 as FYNNEI. This CDR3 comprises 17 residues. Trimming at V came to 5 bases and at J to 1 base, leaving 9 bases not matched to a gene. CDR3 bases: TGTGCCAGCAGTTTAGCGGGGGGACAGGTACGCACAGATACGCAGTATTTT. As protein: CASSLAGGQVRTDTQYF.

V usage is TRBV28 and J usage is TRBJ1-3; D is unresolved. Germline V gene data show CDR1 as MDHEN and CDR2 as SYDVKM. V was shortened by 7 bases and J by 7 bases, with 26 bases between the two germline ends. The CDR3 contains 17 residues. The chain's CDR3 is CASTLLSGSGGRNTIYF. The CDR3 nucleotides are TGTGCCAGCACCCTCCTAAGTGGTAGTGGCGGCCGCAACACCATATATTTT. The variable domain in full, with the rest retrieved from reference TRBV28 and TRBJ1-3, is DVKVTQSSRYLVKRTGEKVFLECVQDMDHENMFWYRQDPGLGLRLIYFSYDVKMKEKGDIPEGYSVSREKKERFSLILESASTNQTSMYLCASTLLSGSGGRNTIYFGEGSWLTVV.

The CDR3 DNA reads TGTGCCACCGGGGCGGAGAGAGCATCAGAAAAACTGTTTTTT. This encodes CATGAERASEKLFF. J is TRBJ1-4 and V is TRBV15; D is possibly TRBD1 (5 bases). Germline V gene data show CDR1 as LNHNV and CDR2 as YYDKDF (reference sequence). The CDR3 extends over 14 amino acids. Trimming pared 8 bases from V and 8 bases from J, leaving 18 bases between.

The table lists this clone with a few counts. This rearrangement joins TRBV12-5 to TRBJ1-1; D unresolved. Germline V gene lookup returns CDR1 LGHNT and CDR2 FRNRAP. The CDR3 runs to 13 residues. The V end was cut by 6 bases, the J end by 2 bases, with 10 bases between. The CDR3 is CASGRGPNTEAFF. As DNA, the CDR3 is TGTGCTAGTGGCCGGGGTCCTAACACTGAAGCTTTCTTT.

This clone showed up just a few times. This sequence joins TRBV30 and TRBJ1-4; D remains ambiguous. This CDR3 has 13 amino acids. V dropped 5 bases and J dropped 8 bases, with 15 bases sitting between them. Germline CDR1 and CDR2: GTSNPN and SVGIG (reference sequence). CDR3: CAWGPMAREKLFF. Written as DNA, the CDR3 is TGTGCCTGGGGCCCGATGGCTCGAGAAAAACTGTTTTTT. Using reference TRBV30 and TRBJ1-4 for the parts outside the CDR3, the full variable domain is SQTIHQWPATLVQPVGSPLSLECTVEGTSNPNLYWYRQAAGRGLQLLFYSVGIGQISSEVPQNLSASRPQDRQFILSSKKLLLSDSGFYLCAWGPMAREKLFFGSGTQLSVL.

This clone appeared a single time. The chain combines TRBV30 with TRBJ1-6; maybe TRBD1 (6 bases). Per germline, CDR1 GTSNPN and CDR2 SVGIG (reference sequence). Between the trimmed V and J ends, which lost 0 bases and 0 bases, there was a span of 18 bases. The length of the CDR3 is 19 residues. The CDR3 DNA reads TGTGCCTGGAGTGTGCTGGACAGCTACCTGAGCTCCTATAATTCACCCCTCCACTTT. Translated: CAWSVLDSYLSSYNSPLHF.

In this sample, this clone turned up a few times. The rearrangement joins TRBV6-6 to TRBJ1-5; TRBD1 might be the D (5 bases). V shed 2 bases and J shed 3 bases, with 11 bases lying between them. The CDR3 has 15 amino acids. Germline V gene data show CDR1 as MNHNY and CDR2 as SVGAGI (reference sequence). The CDR3 sequence: CASSYIAGSNQPQHF. CDR3 sequence (DNA): TGTGCCAGCAGTTACATCGCAGGGTCCAATCAGCCCCAGCATTTT.

This chain joins TRBV6-1 and TRBJ1-1; 7 positions match TRBD1. Germline V gene data show CDR1 as MNHNS and CDR2 as SASEGT. The CDR3 extends over 17 amino acids. Trimming at V came to 3 bases and at J to 2 bases, leaving 12 bases not matched to a gene. The CDR3: CASSDLGAGTANTEAFF. CDR3 nucleotide sequence: TGTGCCAGCAGTGACCTAGGGGCCGGGACAGCTAACACTGAAGCTTTCTTT.

This clone has more than one count but fewer than ten. J is TRBJ2-3 and V is TRBV7-7; D ambiguous. Germline CDR1 is SSHAT and CDR2 is FNYEAQ (reference sequence). V dropped 4 bases and J dropped 5 bases, with 13 bases sitting between them. This CDR3 region has 14 residues. The CDR3 bases are TGTGCCAGCAGCTCTCGGCCGACGGGAGATACGCAGTATTTT. This codes for CASSSRPTGDTQYF.

This chain connects TRBV5-5 to TRBJ1-1; D perhaps matches TRBD1 (5 bases). The germline V gene encodes CDR1 SGHKS and CDR2 YYEKEE (reference sequence). The CDR3 has 16 residues. Trimming removed 2 bases at V and 8 bases at J, with 22 bases between. The CDR3 loop is CASSFMGRSTNLEAFF. The CDR3 nucleotides are TGTGCCAGCAGCTTTATGGGGCGTAGCACAAACCTAGAAGCTTTCTTT.

The V call is TRBV5-1, the J call TRBJ1-5; 9 positions match TRBD1. V lost 1 base to trimming and J lost 5 bases; unmatched junction nucleotides: 7. The CDR3 is made up of 16 amino acids. Germline CDR1 SGHRS, CDR2 YFSETQ. For the CDR3, the DNA is TGCGCCAGCAGCTTGCGGGACAGGGTCCGTGATCAGCCCCAGCATTTT. Its translation is CASSLRDRVRDQPQHF.

The rearrangement links TRBV7-2 to TRBJ2-5, with 9 nucleotides matching TRBD1. This CDR3 is 13 amino acids long. Germline CDR1 and CDR2: SGHTA and FQGNSA. The J segment lost 4 bases and the V segment lost 8 bases, leaving 5 bases of the junction unmatched. The CDR3 protein is CASGPTGGETQYF. CDR3 coding DNA: TGTGCCAGCGGACCGACAGGGGGAGAGACCCAGTACTTC.

The rearrangement links TRBV7-9 to TRBJ2-3; the D is unclear. The CDR3 is 16 amino acids. Deletions cut 2 bases from V and 6 bases from J, with 18 bases between. CDR1 SEHNR and CDR2 FQNEAQ come from the germline V gene (reference sequence). The CDR3 spells CASSLPVGVFGDTQYF. The CDR3 DNA reads TGTGCCAGCAGCTTACCCGTAGGAGTCTTTGGGGATACGCAGTATTTT.

The chain combines TRBV9 with TRBJ2-1; 16 bases match TRBD2. Per germline, CDR1 SGDLS and CDR2 YYNGEE. Trimming at V came to 3 bases and at J to 0 bases, leaving 6 bases not matched to a gene. The CDR3 has 19 amino acids. CDR3 loop: CASSAGTSGGVSSYNEQFF. Here the CDR3 DNA reads TGTGCCAGCAGCGCCGGGACTAGCGGGGGGGTTAGCTCCTACAATGAGCAGTTCTTC.

In DNA, the CDR3 is TGCAGTGCTGCCGGGACAGTCGGCTACACCTTC. Protein sequence: CSAAGTVGYTF. The J gene is TRBJ1-2, the V gene TRBV20-1, with 7 bases fitting TRBD1. The CDR3 spans 11 residues. V lost 5 bases and J lost 8; bases outside the gene matches: 5. Germline V gene data show CDR1 as DFQATT and CDR2 as SNEGSKA (reference sequence).

This chain links TRBV9 with TRBJ1-3; TRBD1 matches 9 bases. V was pared by 4 bases and J by 3 bases, with 2 bases of the junction left unmatched. The CDR3 has 14 residues. Germline values: CDR1 SGDLS, CDR2 YYNGEE. CDR3 sequence: CASSTTGGGNTIYF. CDR3 in DNA: TGTGCCAGCAGCACGACAGGGGGTGGAAACACCATATATTTT. Drawing the rest from reference TRBV9 and TRBJ1-3, the complete variable domain is DSGVTQTPKHLITATGQRVTLRCSPRSGDLSVYWYQQSLDQGLQFLIQYYNGEERAKGNILERFSAQQFPDLHSELNLSSLELGDSALYFCASSTTGGGNTIYFGEGSWLTVV.

This chain uses TRBV6-5 with TRBJ1-6; the D is unclear. V lost 5 bases and J lost 7, with 12 bases in between. The germline V gene encodes CDR1 MNHEY and CDR2 SVGAGI. There are 14 residues in the CDR3. CDR3 loop: CASSIARSNSPLHF. CDR3 nucleotide sequence: TGTGCCAGCAGTATCGCCCGGTCCAATTCACCCCTCCACTTT.

The chain has TRBV6-5 and TRBJ2-5, with 7 bases that match TRBD1. The CDR3 is 15 amino acids. Trimming took 3 bases from V and 1 from J; bases not matched to a gene: 5. The germline V gene encodes CDR1 MNHEY and CDR2 SVGAGI. CDR3 sequence (DNA): TGTGCCAGCAGTTATGATGGGACAGTCCAAGAGACCCAGTACTTC. Amino acids: CASSYDGTVQETQYF.

J is TRBJ1-6 and V is TRBV7-9; D unclear. Germline CDR1 and CDR2: SEHNR and FQNEAQ (reference sequence). V was cut by 3 bases and J by 2 bases, with 17 bases left in between. There are 18 residues in the CDR3. The DNA for the CDR3 is TGTGCCAGCAGCTTTAGGGAGAAGACGGCTCCCTATAATTCACCCCTCCACTTT. Translation: CASSFREKTAPYNSPLHF.